This T cell receptor (beta chain) stems from a study of CD8+CD57+ T cells in acquired aplastic anemia. Study information: The mean DNA yield obtained from sorted CD4+ and CD8+ cells came to around 3 ug.

It was patients with CD8+CD57+ cell expansion by flow cytometry who were chosen for sequencing. Each patient had severe acquired aplastic anemia. This clonotype was seen once. Its antigen is currently unknown. Germline V gene sequence: CDR1 DFQATT, CDR2 SNEGSKA (reference sequence). The CDR3 length is 11 residues. Trimming removed 0 bases from V and 6 bases from J, with 6 bases in between. Findings and limits, study-wide: Both patients and controls carried the same twenty-nine CD8+ CDR3 sequences. The CD8+ Simpson's diversity of patients and controls was not significantly different.

The TCR beta profiling, which covered VDJ combination and CDR3 sequence, was carried out using genomic DNA as the template. MiXCR was run by TCRdb on the reads, yielding one entry per CDR3 protein. The sample includes about 160,000 distinct CDR3 sequences, approximately 44% seen only once; the top ten take roughly 3.5%. The TCR was taken from a human donor with aplastic anemia. The source material was sorted CD4+, CD8+, or CD8+CD57+ T cells (not recorded which) from PBMCs. The gene calls are TRBV20-1 and TRBJ2-7; D remains ambiguous. The CDR3: CSARDPGEQYF. Here the CDR3 DNA reads TGCAGTGCTAGAGATCCGGGCGAGCAGTACTTC.